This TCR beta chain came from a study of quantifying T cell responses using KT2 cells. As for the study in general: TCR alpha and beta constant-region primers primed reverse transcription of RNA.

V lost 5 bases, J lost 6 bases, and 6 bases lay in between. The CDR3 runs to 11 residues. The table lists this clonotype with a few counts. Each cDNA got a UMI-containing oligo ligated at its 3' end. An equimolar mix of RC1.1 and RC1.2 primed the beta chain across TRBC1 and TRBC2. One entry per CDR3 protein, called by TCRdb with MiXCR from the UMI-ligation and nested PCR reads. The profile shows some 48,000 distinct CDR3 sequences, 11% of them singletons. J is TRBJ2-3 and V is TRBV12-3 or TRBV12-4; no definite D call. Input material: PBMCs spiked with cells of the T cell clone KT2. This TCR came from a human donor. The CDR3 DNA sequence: TGTGCCAGCAGTCCCTTGGATACGCAGTATTTT. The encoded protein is CASSPLDTQYF.